This entry is about one T cell receptor beta chain. As yet, its antigen is unknown. The source of the sample is a study of tumor-infiltrating lymphocytes in glioblastoma multiforme. Study findings and constraints: TCR plus mutation findings rest on a single glioblastoma patient.

Multiple V-beta primers and a C-beta primer amplified TCRB from RNA. These TCRB libraries lack any described unique molecular identifiers. Each CDR3 protein is one row after TCRdb ran MiXCR on the multiplex PCR reads. This repertoire shows about 9,600 distinct CDR3 sequences, 67% found once; its top ten account for approximately 50%. The V segment lost 1 base and the J segment 7 bases; nucleotides outside the gene matches: 9. CDR3 length equals 18 residues. The chain links TRBV12-3 or TRBV12-4 to TRBJ1-6; 11 nucleotides align to TRBD1. Sequencing used brain tumor tissue. The receptor comes from a male donor with glioblastoma. CDR3 sequence (DNA): TGTGCCAGCAGTTTAGAGTTCGGACAGGGGGCTGCGAATTCACCCCTCCACTTT. Amino acids: CASSLEFGQGAANSPLHF.